These 3 T cell receptor beta chains were all obtained from the same sample, sequenced in a study of T cells in tuberculosis. This table comes from immunoSEQ multiplex PCR, and its TCRdb copy is limited to in-frame clones, with some not included. This sample has tens of thousands of clones, with roughly 94% found just once. Sequencing was done on a sample of PBMCs. Receptor source: a donor between 10 and 35 years old with latent tuberculosis or without tuberculosis infection.

The rearrangement links TRBV28 to TRBJ1-4, with 7 bases aligning to TRBD1. The junction had 5 bases not matched to a gene; V was cut back by 2 bases and J by 8 bases. The germline CDR1 and CDR2 sequences are MDHEN and SYDVKM. The CDR3 extends over 14 amino acids. CDR3 sequence: CASSLQQGGEKLFF. CDR3 in DNA: TGTGCCAGCAGTTTACAGCAAGGGGGCGAAAAACTGTTTTTT.

This clone was detected once. The genes are TRBV5-4 and TRBJ1-5; 9 bases line up with TRBD1. Germline V gene lookup returns CDR1 SGHNT and CDR2 YYREEE (reference sequence). The CDR3 has 15 residues. Germline trimming cut 4 bases from V and 7 bases from J; bases unmatched to any gene: 9. Here the CDR3 reads CASSKEGQGDQPQHF. CDR3 DNA sequence: TGTGCCAGCAGCAAGGAGGGACAGGGAGACCAGCCCCAGCATTTT.

The chain employs TRBV10-1 and TRBJ1-1; D unclear. The CDR3 is made up of 13 amino acids. CDR1 and CDR2 (germline): WNHNN, SYGVQD (reference sequence). Trimming removed 2 bases at V and 4 bases at J, with 8 bases between. This CDR3 is CASSEVGGTEAFF. As DNA, the CDR3 is TGCGCCAGCAGTGAGGTTGGCGGCACTGAAGCTTTCTTT.